This T cell receptor beta chain was sequenced for a study of cytomegalovirus exposure and HLA in healthy donors. This clone was picked up a small number of times. The PCR ran on 60 Vbeta and 13 Jbeta primers. Assay used: immunoSEQ multiplex PCR; TCRdb lists only in-frame clones, some missing. The sample has around 160,000 clones, around 75% seen once. The CDR3 runs 15 residues. CDR1 MNHEY and CDR2 SVGAGI come from the germline V gene. V was shortened by 2 bases and J by 4 bases, with 11 bases between the two germline ends. V usage is TRBV6-5 and J usage is TRBJ2-2, with a possible D match to TRBD2 (6 bases). The sequencing sample was made of PBMCs. The clonotype originates from a male donor in good health and CMV-seronegative. CDR3 in DNA: TGTGCCAGCAGTTACGGAGGGTTGGGCACCGGGGAGCTGTTTTTT. Translating it yields CASSYGGLGTGELFF.